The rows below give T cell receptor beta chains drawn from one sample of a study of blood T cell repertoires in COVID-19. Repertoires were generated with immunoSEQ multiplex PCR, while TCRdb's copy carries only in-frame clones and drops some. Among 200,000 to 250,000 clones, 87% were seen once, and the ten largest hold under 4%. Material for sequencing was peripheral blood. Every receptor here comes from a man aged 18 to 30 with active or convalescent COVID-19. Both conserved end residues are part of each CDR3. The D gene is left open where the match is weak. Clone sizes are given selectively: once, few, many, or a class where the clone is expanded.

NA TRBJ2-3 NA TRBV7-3 CASSLYGSTDTQYF TGTGCCAGCAGCTTATACGGGAGCACAGATACGCAGTATTTT
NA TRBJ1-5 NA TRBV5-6 CASSLGRRNQPQHF TGTGCCAGCAGCTTGGGCAGGCGCAATCAGCCCCAGCATTTT
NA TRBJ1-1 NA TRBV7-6 CASSRIQENTEAFF TGTGCCAGCAGCCGAATACAAGAGAACACTGAAGCTTTCTTT
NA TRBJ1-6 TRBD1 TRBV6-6 CASRGDRDHLPLHF TGTGCCAGCAGGGGGGACAGGGATCATTTACCCCTCCACTTT
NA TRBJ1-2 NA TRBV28 CASSLLDNYGYTF TGTGCCAGCAGTTTACTAGATAACTATGGCTACACCTTC
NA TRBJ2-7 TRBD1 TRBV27 CASSSGQGVSYEQYF TGTGCCAGCAGTTCGGGACAGGGGGTGTCCTACGAGCAGTACTTC
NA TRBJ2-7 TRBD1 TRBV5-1 CASSLVRASGGYEQYF TGCGCCAGCAGCTTGGTGCGGGCGTCAGGGGGTTACGAGCAGTACTTC
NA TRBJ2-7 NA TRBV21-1 CASSISGPRPSYEQYF TGTGCCAGCAGCATTAGCGGCCCTAGACCCTCCTACGAGCAGTACTTC
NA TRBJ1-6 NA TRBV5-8 CASSHPQGGDSPLHF TGTGCCAGCAGTCATCCTCAAGGCGGGGATTCACCCCTCCACTTT
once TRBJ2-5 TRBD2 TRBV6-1 CASSEFSSGEGLQETQYF TGTGCCAGCAGTGAATTTTCGTCCGGGGAGGGACTACAAGAGACCCAGTACTTC
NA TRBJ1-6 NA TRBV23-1 CASSQSLSVFLGSPLHF TGCGCCAGCAGTCAATCGTTATCGGTCTTCCTTGGTTCACCCCTCCACTTT
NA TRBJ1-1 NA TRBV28 CAEKGVYTEAFF TGTGCCGAGAAAGGGGTCTACACTGAAGCTTTCTTT